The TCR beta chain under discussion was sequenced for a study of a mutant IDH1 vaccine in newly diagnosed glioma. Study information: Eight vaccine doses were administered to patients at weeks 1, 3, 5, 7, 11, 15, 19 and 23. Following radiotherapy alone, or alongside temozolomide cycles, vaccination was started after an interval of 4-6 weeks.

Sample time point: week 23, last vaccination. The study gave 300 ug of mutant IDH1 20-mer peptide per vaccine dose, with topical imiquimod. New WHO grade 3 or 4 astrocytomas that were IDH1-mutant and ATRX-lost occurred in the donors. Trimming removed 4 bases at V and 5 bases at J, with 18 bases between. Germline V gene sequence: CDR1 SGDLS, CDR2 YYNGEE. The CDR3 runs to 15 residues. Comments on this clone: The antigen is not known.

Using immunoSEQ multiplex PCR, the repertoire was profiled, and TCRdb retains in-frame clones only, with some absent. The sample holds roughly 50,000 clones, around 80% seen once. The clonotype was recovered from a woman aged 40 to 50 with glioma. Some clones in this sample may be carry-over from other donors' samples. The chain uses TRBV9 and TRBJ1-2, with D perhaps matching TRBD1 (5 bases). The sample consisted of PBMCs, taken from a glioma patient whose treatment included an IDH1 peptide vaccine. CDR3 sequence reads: CASSPQDIGLYGYTF. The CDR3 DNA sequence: TGTGCCAGCAGCCCCCAGGACATAGGCCTTTATGGCTACACCTTC.